This TCR beta chain was profiled in a study of neurological immune-mediated disorders. This clonotype is medium-sized in the sample. As yet, its antigen is unknown. Study observations and caveats: Private repertoires in all groups were suggested by the absence of shared CDR3 amino acid sequences among expanded clones across subjects. TCR clonal expansion peaked in HTLV-1-associated myelopathy patients and was lowest in multiple sclerosis patients.

This CDR3 is 15 amino acids long. CDR1 and CDR2 (germline): SGHTS, YDEGEE. V was pared by 5 bases and J by 0 bases, with 4 bases of the junction left unmatched. The unsorted libraries were generated from a total of 2 million PBMCs, which had been stored in RNAlater at -80 C. Synthesis of cDNA was carried out by template-switch 5'RACE. The reaction used 10-nucleotide random UMIs. Each CDR3 protein is one row after TCRdb ran MiXCR on the 5' RACE reads. Among around 30,000 distinct CDR3 sequences listed, around 10% were seen once. The chain couples TRBV5-8 to TRBJ2-1; 8 bases match TRBD2. This receptor was taken from a man between 60 and 75 years old in good health. Sequences were obtained from PBMCs. Here the CDR3 reads CASRPREGSYNEQFF. The CDR3, as DNA: TGTGCCAGCAGACCACGGGAGGGCTCCTACAATGAGCAGTTCTTC.